This is a list of T cell receptor beta chains from one sample in a study of T cell responses to AZD1222 COVID-19 vaccine. The assay was immunoSEQ multiplex PCR, and TCRdb's table has in-frame clones only and misses some. This table holds roughly 100,000 clones, less than 95% found once. Sample: peripheral blood, taken on day 0 of AZD1222 vaccination. Receptors were obtained from an adult in good health. Each CDR3 is given with its conserved first and last residue. Fields, in order: V gene, J gene, CDR3 protein.

V: TRBV10-3
J: TRBJ1-6
CDR3: CAISDSGTGVGNSPLHF

V: TRBV5-1
J: TRBJ2-3
CDR3: CASSPGLGGTDTQYF

V: TRBV10-2
J: TRBJ1-2
CDR3: CASSETGGSQGYTF

V: TRBV27
J: TRBJ2-1
CDR3: CASSWGSEQFF

V: TRBV19
J: TRBJ1-2
CDR3: CASSGSRQRFIYGYTF

V: TRBV7-9
J: TRBJ1-2
CDR3: CASSSQPTGGYTF

V: TRBV19
J: TRBJ1-3
CDR3: CASIRTGVSSGNTIYF

V: TRBV10-2
J: TRBJ1-1
CDR3: CASSESRGTMNTEAFF

V: TRBV12-5
J: TRBJ2-4
CDR3: CASGLNGDAKNIQYF

V: TRBV18
J: TRBJ1-6
CDR3: CASSTMDRGNSPLHF

V: TRBV7-6
J: TRBJ1-1
CDR3: CASSLGDRAYTEAFF

V: TRBV27
J: TRBJ1-2
CDR3: CASSLSAGQYGYTF

V: TRBV7-3
J: TRBJ1-4
CDR3: CASSPGLGTGYEKLFF

V: TRBV9
J: TRBJ2-1
CDR3: CASSMSGGPDNEQFF

V: TRBV28
J: TRBJ2-7
CDR3: CASSSSGQGGHEQYF

V: TRBV9
J: TRBJ2-1
CDR3: CASSVGLWGTGLHNEQFF

V: TRBV2
J: TRBJ1-1
CDR3: CASSERQEAFF

V: TRBV5-5
J: TRBJ1-5
CDR3: CASSRGQGSNQPQHF

V: TRBV6-5
J: TRBJ2-7
CDR3: CASRNRVREQYF

V: TRBV2
J: TRBJ2-5
CDR3: CASSRNSGGGETQYF

V: TRBV6-5
J: TRBJ2-2
CDR3: CASSRGPNTGELFF

V: TRBV2
J: TRBJ2-5
CDR3: CASSITGGQETQYF

V: TRBV4-1
J: TRBJ2-7
CDR3: CASSQGEAGALGEQYF

V: TRBV4-3
J: TRBJ2-3
CDR3: CASSQDQVQGVADTQYF

V: TRBV6-5
J: TRBJ2-7
CDR3: CASNKRGSYEQYF

V: TRBV19
J: TRBJ1-5
CDR3: CASSDRQPGNQPQHF

V: TRBV21-1
J: TRBJ1-2
CDR3: CASSKTQTGYPNYGYTF

V: TRBV7-8
J: TRBJ2-7
CDR3: CASSLVPEYEQYF

V: TRBV7-9
J: TRBJ1-1
CDR3: CASSSIRGHTEAFF

V: TRBV20-1
J: TRBJ1-4
CDR3: CSAEGPLVLFF

V: TRBV11-2
J: TRBJ1-5
CDR3: CASSLRSNQPQHF

V: TRBV28
J: TRBJ1-6
CDR3: CASRAGGNSPLHF

V: TRBV28
J: TRBJ2-1
CDR3: CASSYGNGEQFF

V: TRBV19
J: TRBJ1-2
CDR3: CASSSQGNYGYTF

V: TRBV6-5
J: TRBJ1-2
CDR3: CASYSNYGYTF

V: TRBV6-5
J: TRBJ1-2
CDR3: CASRGVGTRTYGYTF

V: TRBV7-8
J: TRBJ2-1
CDR3: CASSKRAGRNEQFF

V: TRBV27
J: TRBJ1-4
CDR3: CASSLSWGANEKLFF

V: TRBV9
J: TRBJ2-1
CDR3: CASSPGTGSTNNEQFF

V: TRBV2
J: TRBJ2-7
CDR3: CASSWAPGLAGGLETSEQYF

V: TRBV4-1
J: TRBJ2-5
CDR3: CASSQDPIPHRTQYF

V: TRBV6-5
J: TRBJ1-5
CDR3: CASQTEFNQPQHF

V: TRBV21-1
J: TRBJ1-5
CDR3: CASSRDRPRGYSNQPQHF